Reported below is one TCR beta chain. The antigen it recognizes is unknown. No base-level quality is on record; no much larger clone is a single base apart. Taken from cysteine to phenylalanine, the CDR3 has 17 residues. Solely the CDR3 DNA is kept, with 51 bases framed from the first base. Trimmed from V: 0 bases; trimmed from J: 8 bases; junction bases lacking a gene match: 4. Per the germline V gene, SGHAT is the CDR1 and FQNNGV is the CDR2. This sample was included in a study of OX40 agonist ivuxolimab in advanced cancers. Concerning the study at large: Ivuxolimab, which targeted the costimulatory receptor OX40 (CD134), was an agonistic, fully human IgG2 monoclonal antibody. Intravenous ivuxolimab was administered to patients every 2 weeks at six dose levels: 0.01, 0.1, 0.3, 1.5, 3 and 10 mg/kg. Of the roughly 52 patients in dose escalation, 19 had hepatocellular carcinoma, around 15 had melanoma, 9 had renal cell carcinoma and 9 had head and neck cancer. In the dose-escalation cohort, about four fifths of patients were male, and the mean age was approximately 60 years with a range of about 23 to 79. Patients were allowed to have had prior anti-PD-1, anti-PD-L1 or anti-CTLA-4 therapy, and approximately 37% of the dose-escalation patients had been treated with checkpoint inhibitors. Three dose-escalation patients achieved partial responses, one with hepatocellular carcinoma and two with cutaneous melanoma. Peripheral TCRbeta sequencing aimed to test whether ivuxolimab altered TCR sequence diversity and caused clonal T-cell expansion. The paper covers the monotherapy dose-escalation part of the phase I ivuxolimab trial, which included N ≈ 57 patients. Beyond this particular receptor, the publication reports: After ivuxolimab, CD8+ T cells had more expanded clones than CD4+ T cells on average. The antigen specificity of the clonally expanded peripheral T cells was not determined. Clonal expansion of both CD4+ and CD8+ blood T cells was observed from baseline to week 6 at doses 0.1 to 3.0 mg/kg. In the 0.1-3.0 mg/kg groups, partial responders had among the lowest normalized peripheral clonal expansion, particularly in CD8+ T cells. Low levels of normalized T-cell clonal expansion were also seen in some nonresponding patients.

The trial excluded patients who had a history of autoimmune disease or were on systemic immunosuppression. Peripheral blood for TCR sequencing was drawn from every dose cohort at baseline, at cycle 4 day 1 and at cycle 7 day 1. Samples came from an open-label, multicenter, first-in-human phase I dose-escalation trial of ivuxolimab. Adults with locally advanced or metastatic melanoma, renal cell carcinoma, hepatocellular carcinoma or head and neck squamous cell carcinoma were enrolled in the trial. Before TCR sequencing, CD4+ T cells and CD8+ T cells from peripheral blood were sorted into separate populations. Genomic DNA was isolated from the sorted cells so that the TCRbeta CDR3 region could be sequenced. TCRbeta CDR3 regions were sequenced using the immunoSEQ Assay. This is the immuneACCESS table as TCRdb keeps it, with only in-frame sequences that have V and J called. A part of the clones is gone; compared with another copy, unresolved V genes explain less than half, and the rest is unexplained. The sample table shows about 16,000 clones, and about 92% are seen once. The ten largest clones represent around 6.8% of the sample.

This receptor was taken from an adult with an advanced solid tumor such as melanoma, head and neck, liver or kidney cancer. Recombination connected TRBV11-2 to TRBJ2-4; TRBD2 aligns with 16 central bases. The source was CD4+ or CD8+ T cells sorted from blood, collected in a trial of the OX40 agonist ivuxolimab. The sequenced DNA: TGTGCCAGCAGCTTAGAGGGACTAGCGGGAGGGAAGGACATTCAGTACTTC. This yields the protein CASSLEGLAGGKDIQYF.